This entry lists 8 T cell receptor beta chains sequenced from one sample in a study of read filtering for tumor transcriptome and immune sequencing (dated by TCRdb to 2018 to 2020). Sequencing used an Illumina HiSeq 4000. TCR libraries were built from roughly 370 ng RNA with the Immunoverse kit, using molecular barcoded adaptors covering alpha/delta and beta/gamma chains. The public reads were quality trimmed at Q25 with fastp and then assembled into clones with MiXCR by TCRdb, keeping productive beta chains. Each entry merges the rows of one CDR3 protein and shows their most common DNA and genes. The sample table shows about 22,000 distinct CDR3 sequences, and roughly an eighth are seen once. Together, the top ten hold around 66% of the sample. The specimen sequenced was a population of CD138-negative cells sorted from bone marrow. This specimen's cell subset or site label, interpreted: bone marrow mononuclear cells depleted of CD138+ plasma/myeloma cells by negative magnetic selection. The receptors were gathered from a donor aged 40 or over with multiple myeloma.

Comments on this clonotype: A read error is possible here, since a much larger clone lies one base away. The chain recombines TRBV5-1 with TRBJ1-1, with D unresolved. Germline CDR1 and CDR2: SGHRS and YFSETQ. V gave up 7 bases and J gave up 0 bases, with 7 bases separating them. CDR3 size: 12 residues. CDR3 residues: CASADVNTEAFF. The CDR3 nucleotides read TGCGCCAGCGCGGATGTGAACACTGAAGCTTTCTTT.

The sample holds many counts of this clonotype. It is likely a read error: a sequence one base away is far more abundant. Lacking the conserved final phenylalanine or tryptophan, this CDR3 likely reflects a read error. J is TRBJ2-2 and V is TRBV11-3; a possible D gene is TRBD2 (6 bases). There are 14 residues in the CDR3. The V and J ends lost 9 bases and 5 bases respectively, with 16 bases between them. Germline V CDR1 and CDR2: SGHNT, YENEEA. CDR3 loop: CASMTGASTGELFL. Here the CDR3 DNA reads TGTGCCAGTATGACGGGAGCATCGACCGGGGAGCTGTTTCTT.

The chain employs TRBV5-1 and TRBJ1-1; weak D call: TRBD1 (6 bases). This CDR3 is built from 18 residues. Trimming took off 1 base at V and 4 bases at J, with 23 bases between the two ends. Germline-derived CDR1 and CDR2 are SGHRS and YFSETQ. The CDR3 loop reads CASSLRVGHDSRPTEAFF. CDR3 DNA: TGCGCCAGCAGCTTGAGAGTGGGACATGATTCTCGACCCACTGAAGCTTTCTTT.

There are many counts of this clonotype. J is TRBJ2-7 and V is TRBV24-1; D call uncertain. Germline V gives CDR1 KGHDR, CDR2 SFDVKD. CDR3 length: 11 residues. The V gene lost 4 bases and the J gene lost 2 bases, with 2 bases spanning the gap. This chain's CDR3 is CATSDTYEQYF. CDR3 nucleotides: TGTGCCACCAGTGACACCTACGAGCAGTACTTC.

This clonotype was counted ten times or more. V and J are TRBV20-1 and TRBJ2-1; 7 nucleotides line up with TRBD2. V shed 6 bases, J shed 2 bases, and the junction held 7 bases outside the gene matches. The CDR3 extends over 14 amino acids. CDR1 is DFQATT and CDR2 is SNEGSKA in the germline V gene (reference sequence). CDR3 residues: CSAPPSGPYNEQFF. The CDR3, as DNA: TGCAGTGCGCCCCCTAGCGGTCCCTACAATGAGCAGTTCTTC.

This clonotype has ten or more counts. This chain joins TRBV28 and TRBJ2-2; D is unclear. Germline V lookup: CDR1 MDHEN, CDR2 SYDVKM. CDR3 length: 12 amino acids. Trimming removed 2 bases from V and 3 bases from J, with 1 base in between. This chain's CDR3 is CASSLDTGELFF. CDR3 nucleotides: TGTGCCAGCAGTTTAGACACCGGGGAGCTGTTTTTT. Full variable domain (remainder filled in from reference TRBV28 and TRBJ2-2): DVKVTQSSRYLVKRTGEKVFLECVQDMDHENMFWYRQDPGLGLRLIYFSYDVKMKEKGDIPEGYSVSREKKERFSLILESASTNQTSMYLCASSLDTGELFFGEGSRLTVL.

This clonotype was counted ten times or more. The rearrangement uses TRBV14 and TRBJ2-5; the D is unclear. V gave up 1 base and J gave up 2 bases, with 8 bases separating them. This CDR3 contains 14 residues. Germline values: CDR1 SGHDN, CDR2 FVKESK. The CDR3 here is CASSQVAGQETQYF. CDR3 in DNA: TGTGCCAGCAGCCAAGTTGCCGGTCAAGAGACCCAGTACTTC. Using reference TRBV14 and TRBJ2-5 for the parts outside the CDR3, the full variable domain is EAGVTQFPSHSVIEKGQTVTLRCDPISGHDNLYWYRRVMGKEIKFLLHFVKESKQDESGMPNNRFLAERTGGTYSTLKVQPAELEDSGVYFCASSQVAGQETQYFGPGTRLLVL.

For this clonotype: A single base separates this from a much larger clone, so it may be a read error. The rearrangement links TRBV18 to TRBJ1-2; perhaps TRBD1 as D (6 bases). The CDR3 totals 13 residues. Germline V lookup: CDR1 KGHSH, CDR2 LQKENI. The V gene lost 3 bases and the J gene lost 7 bases, with 12 bases spanning the gap. In nucleotides, the CDR3 is TGTGCCAGCTCACCCAAACAGGGATTTGGCTACACCTTC. Translated: CASSPKQGFGYTF.